The sequence of this T cell receptor beta chain was determined in a study of T cell responses to AZD1222 COVID-19 vaccine (dated by TCRdb to about 2021). At the level of the whole study: A total of around 240 trial participants underwent TCR sequencing, of whom about 210 received two doses of AZD1222 and about 25 received two doses of the MenACWY control vaccine. Trial participants were enrolled into age subgroups of 18-55, 56-69 and 70-plus years, which contained about 150, 28 and 57 TCR-sequenced participants, respectively. The paper's findings and limits, for the study overall: Participants were mostly white British, with more females than males. The authors suggested clonal diversity may have been underestimated. Only five to seven AZD1222 recipients were SARS-CoV-2 seropositive at baseline, limiting conclusions about previously exposed vaccinees. After two AZD1222 doses, spike-specific TCR breadth and depth were significantly higher than at day 0 and than in MenACWY recipients. The vaccine-associated CD4 TCRs covered the entire spike protein, and the dominant responses fell in regions 160-218 and 743-854. Because no day 14 peak-response samples were available, repertoires were characterized only after the peak T cell response. Nearly half of unique spike-specific TCRs reportedly recognized epitopes outside regions mutated in the B.1.351 and B.1.1.7 variants. In the small 56-69-year group, the increase in depth fell short of significance, most likely because of low power.

CDR1 MNHEY and CDR2 SVGAGI are derived from the germline V gene. V and J lose 6 bases and 1 base, and a span of 7 bases separates them. The CDR3 holds 13 amino acids from the cysteine to the phenylalanine. The only DNA kept is the CDR3, 39 bases in frame from the first base. The CDR3 regions of human TCRbeta chains were analyzed by immunosequencing. On the authors' methods: TCRs in the repertoires were compared against a reference library of SARS-CoV-2-specific TCRs that had been generated with the MIRA antigen-specificity platform. Breadth meant the fraction of unique TCRs that were SARS-CoV-2-associated, whereas depth meant the fraction of total T cells that were SARS-CoV-2-associated. Using the MIRA data, every spike-specific TCR was mapped to the spike region that the TCR reacted to and assigned to either a CD4 or a CD8 class. Log10-transformed breadth and depth values were compared by one-way ANOVA with Sidak's multiple comparisons tests. TCRdb carries this immuneACCESS record with in-frame sequences only. Its versions omit some clonotypes, under half of them owing to an unresolved V gene in the studies checked, with the rest unexplained. The V and J calls and clone size are taken from that table; D and trimming were inferred from the DNA. In all, the sample holds 130,000 to 150,000 clones, and roughly 80% of those were seen once. The ten largest clones add up to around 4.3% of the sample.

Sample time point, as interpreted from the label and publication: baseline before first vaccination. Interpreted using the paper, the treatment or condition label stands for: meningococcal conjugate vaccine given as trial control. Samples from vaccinated people were obtained from the UK trials COV001 and COV002, which included a single-blind randomized controlled phase 2/3 trial of AZD1222 (ChAdOx1 nCoV-19) in healthy adults. For TCRbeta chain sequencing, PBMC samples were collected from trial participants at day 0 and at day 28 after the second dose. On this clone: The antigen it binds to is not known. Per-base qualities were not stored, and no clone one base away is much larger.

The sample in question was peripheral blood, obtained on day 0 of MenACWY control vaccination. The receptor was isolated from an adult in good health. The chain was built from TRBV6-5 and TRBJ2-1; 5 matching bases give a weak D call of TRBD1. The CDR3 sequence is CASSYRSYNEQFF. Here is the DNA: TGTGCCAGCAGCTACAGGTCCTACAATGAGCAGTTCTTC.